The T cell receptor beta chain under discussion was sequenced for a study of OX40 agonist ivuxolimab in advanced cancers. In the study overall: With a range of roughly 20 to 85, age averaged 60 years, and more than 75% were male. General study results and limits: Relative to CD4+, CD8+ T cells held more expanded clones on average.

Here immunoSEQ multiplex PCR was the method, and the copy in TCRdb shows in-frame clones only, minus some. The sample carries 30,000 to 35,000 clones, approximately 90% recorded once. Points on this clone: Its specificity is unknown.

This CDR3 has 14 amino acids. Trimming removed 3 bases at V and 8 bases at J, with 17 bases between. The germline CDR1 and CDR2 sequences are SGHRS and YFSETQ. This receptor was identified in an adult with an advanced solid tumor such as melanoma, head and neck, liver or kidney cancer. This material consisted of CD4+ or CD8+ T cells sorted from blood, taken in a trial of the OX40 agonist ivuxolimab. The chain has TRBV5-1 and TRBJ1-2; tentative D call: TRBD1 (6 bases). The CDR3 reads CASSSTDSGGGYTF. As DNA, the CDR3 is TGCGCCAGCAGCTCGACAGACAGTGGGGGCGGCTACACCTTC.